This TCR beta chain was identified in a study of human versus mouse CDR3 diversity and MHC coevolution. V was clipped by 3 bases and J by 4 bases; unmatched bases: 6. The CDR3 totals 14 residues. CDR1 and CDR2 (germline): KGHSH, LQKENI. This table comes from immunoSEQ multiplex PCR, and its TCRdb copy is limited to in-frame clones, with some not included. The table lists about 60,000 clones, over 90% of them singletons. The source material was naive CD4+ T cells from blood. Documented subset: CD45RO-negative CD62L-positive naive CD4 T cells. This TCR was sampled from a person in their sixties in good health. V is TRBV18 and J is TRBJ2-7; 7 bases are shared with TRBD1. The CDR3 sequence is CASSPSTGWYEQYF. The CDR3, as DNA: TGTGCCAGCTCACCTTCGACAGGGTGGTACGAGCAGTACTTC. Full variable domain (outside the CDR3, taken from reference TRBV18 and TRBJ2-7): NAGVMQNPRHLVRRRGQEARLRCSPMKGHSHVYWYRQLPEEGLKFMVYLQKENIIDESGMPKERFSAEFPKEGPSILRIQQVVRGDSAAYFCASSPSTGWYEQYFGPGTRLTVT.